A selection of T cell receptor beta chains follows, all from one sample in a study of T cells after yellow fever vaccination. TCRdb passed the 5' RACE reads through MiXCR, listing each CDR3 protein once. The table shows tens of thousands of distinct CDR3 sequences, with approximately 7.5% occurring only once. The starting material was CD8+ T cells sorted from PBMCs, obtained on the day of the yellow fever booster vaccination. Source of these receptors: a man under 40 who received the YFV17D yellow fever vaccine. Each CDR3 is given with its conserved first and last residue. D genes are given only for firm matches.

d_call j_call v_call cdr3_aa
NA TRBJ2-7 TRBV4-2 CASSQVKYGQNTYEQYF
NA TRBJ2-7 TRBV4-3 CASSLFGYEQYF
NA TRBJ2-5 TRBV6-5 CASSYARGQETQYF
TRBD1 TRBJ2-7 TRBV7-2 CASSAEQGPYEQYF
NA TRBJ2-2 TRBV11-2 CASSNPRTGVIGELFF
NA TRBJ1-1 TRBV7-9 CASSQTGNTEAFF
NA TRBJ2-1 TRBV6-5 CASSYSPQGPYNEQFF
TRBD2 TRBJ2-1 TRBV30 CAWSVLSGRDEQFF
TRBD1 TRBJ1-4 TRBV28 CASSPGTGPNEKLFF
NA TRBJ2-5 TRBV6-1 CASSASGGQETQYF
NA TRBJ2-1 TRBV9 CASSYQNNEQFF
TRBD2 TRBJ2-1 TRBV15 CATSRDPSGTGNEQFF
NA TRBJ2-2 TRBV30 CASPASNTGELFF
NA TRBJ2-1 TRBV9 CASSVVVGGGYNEQFF